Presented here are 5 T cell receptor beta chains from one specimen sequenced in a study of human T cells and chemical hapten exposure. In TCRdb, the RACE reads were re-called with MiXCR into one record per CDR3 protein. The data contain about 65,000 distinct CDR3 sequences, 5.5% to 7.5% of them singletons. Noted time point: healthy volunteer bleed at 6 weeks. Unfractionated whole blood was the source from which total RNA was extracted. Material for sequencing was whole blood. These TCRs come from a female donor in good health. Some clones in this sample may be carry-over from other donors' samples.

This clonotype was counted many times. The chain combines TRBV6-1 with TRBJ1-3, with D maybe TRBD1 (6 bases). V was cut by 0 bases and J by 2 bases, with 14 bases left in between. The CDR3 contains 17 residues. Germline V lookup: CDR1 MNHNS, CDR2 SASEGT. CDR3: CASSEALGTGTGNTIYF. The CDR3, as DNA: TGTGCCAGCAGTGAAGCGCTAGGAACAGGGACTGGAAACACCATATATTTT.

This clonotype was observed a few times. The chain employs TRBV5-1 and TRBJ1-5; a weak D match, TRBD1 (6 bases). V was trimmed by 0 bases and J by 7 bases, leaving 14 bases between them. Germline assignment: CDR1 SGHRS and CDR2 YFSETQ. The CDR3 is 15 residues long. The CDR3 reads CASSLESGGLQPQHF. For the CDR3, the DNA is TGCGCCAGCAGCTTGGAGTCGGGGGGGCTCCAGCCCCAGCATTTT.

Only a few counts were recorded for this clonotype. This CDR3 reads CASSLDRLAREQFF. CDR3 coding DNA: TGTGCCAGCAGCTTAGACAGACTAGCTCGTGAGCAGTTCTTC. This sequence joins TRBV11-2 and TRBJ2-1, with TRBD2 matching over 7 bases. Germline-derived CDR1 and CDR2 are SGHAT and FQNNGV. Germline trimming cut 0 bases from V and 9 bases from J; bases unmatched to any gene: 5. The CDR3 contains 14 residues. The full variable domain, with the rest looked up from reference TRBV11-2 and TRBJ2-1, is EAGVAQSPRYKIIEKRQSVAFWCNPISGHATLYWYQQILGQGPKLLIQFQNNGVVDDSQLPKDRFSAERLKGVDSTLKIQPAKLEDSAVYLCASSLDRLAREQFFGPGTRLTVL.

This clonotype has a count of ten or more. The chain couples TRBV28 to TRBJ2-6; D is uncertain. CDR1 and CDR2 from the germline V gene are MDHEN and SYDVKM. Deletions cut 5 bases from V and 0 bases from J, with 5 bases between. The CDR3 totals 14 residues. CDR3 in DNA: TGTGCCAGCAGTCTGAGCTCTGGGGCCAACGTCCTGACTTTC. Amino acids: CASSLSSGANVLTF.

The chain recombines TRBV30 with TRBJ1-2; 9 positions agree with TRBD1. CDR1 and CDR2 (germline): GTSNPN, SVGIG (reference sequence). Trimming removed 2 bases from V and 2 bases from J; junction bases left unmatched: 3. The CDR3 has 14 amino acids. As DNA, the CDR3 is TGTGCCTGGAGTCATACAGGGGGCAACTATGGCTACACCTTC. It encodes CAWSHTGGNYGYTF.